Listed below are T cell receptor beta chains from one sample, sequenced in a study of blood T cell repertoires in COVID-19. TCRdb's table, derived via immunoSEQ multiplex PCR, lists solely in-frame clones and lacks some. The profile shows 200,000 to 250,000 clones, 80% to 90% of them singletons. Sequenced: PBMCs or T cells enriched from blood (not recorded which). Source of these receptors: a man aged 40-49 years who had recovered from COVID-19. Both conserved end residues are part of each CDR3. D genes are given only for firm matches. Only some rows state a clone size, as once, few, many or a class for expanded clones.

D gene: NA
clone size: NA
V gene: TRBV19
J gene: TRBJ2-7
CDR3 DNA: TGTGCCAGTAGTATGGTTCTCCGGAGCTCCTACGAGCAGTACTTC
CDR3 protein: CASSMVLRSSYEQYF

D gene: NA
clone size: NA
V gene: TRBV6-6
J gene: TRBJ2-5
CDR3 DNA: TGTGCCAGCAGGGAGGGTGGGGAGACCCAGTACTTC
CDR3 protein: CASREGGETQYF

D gene: TRBD2
clone size: NA
V gene: TRBV5-1
J gene: TRBJ2-7
CDR3 DNA: TGCGCCAGCAGCACAGGACTAGCGGGAGGGCCGTTTCACGAGCAGTACTTC
CDR3 protein: CASSTGLAGGPFHEQYF

D gene: TRBD1
clone size: NA
V gene: TRBV5-6
J gene: TRBJ2-3
CDR3 DNA: TGTGCCAGCACCCGGACAGGGACGGCAGATACGCAGTATTTT
CDR3 protein: CASTRTGTADTQYF

D gene: NA
clone size: NA
V gene: TRBV30
J gene: TRBJ2-2
CDR3 DNA: TGTGCCGGGCAGGGGATGGGGACCGGGGAGCTGTTTTTT
CDR3 protein: CAGQGMGTGELFF

D gene: TRBD2
clone size: NA
V gene: TRBV28
J gene: TRBJ2-1
CDR3 DNA: TGTGCCAGCAGTGACCCCGGGACTAGCCCCAATGAGCAGTTCTTC
CDR3 protein: CASSDPGTSPNEQFF

D gene: TRBD1
clone size: NA
V gene: TRBV19
J gene: TRBJ2-1
CDR3 DNA: TGTGCCAGTAGGCGGCAGGGGGCTTACAATGAGCAGTTCTTC
CDR3 protein: CASRRQGAYNEQFF

D gene: NA
clone size: NA
V gene: TRBV28
J gene: TRBJ2-2
CDR3 DNA: TGTGCCAGCAGTTTTAGCGGCACCGGGGAGCTGTTTTTT
CDR3 protein: CASSFSGTGELFF

D gene: TRBD2
clone size: NA
V gene: TRBV19
J gene: TRBJ2-7
CDR3 DNA: TGTGCCAGTAGAGACCTTAGCGGGGGGGCCTACGAGCAGTACTTC
CDR3 protein: CASRDLSGGAYEQYF

D gene: NA
clone size: NA
V gene: TRBV3-1/TRBV3-2
J gene: TRBJ2-7
CDR3 DNA: TGTGCCAGCAGCCAAGAAGGGGTGTACCACGAGCAGTACTTC
CDR3 protein: CASSQEGVYHEQYF

D gene: NA
clone size: once
V gene: TRBV19
J gene: TRBJ2-5
CDR3 DNA: TGTGCCAGTAGTATTAGGGGGTACCAAGAGACCCAGTACTTC
CDR3 protein: CASSIRGYQETQYF

D gene: NA
clone size: NA
V gene: TRBV28
J gene: TRBJ2-7
CDR3 DNA: TGTGCCAGCAGTTTAGCCGCTATATCCTACGAGCAGTACTTC
CDR3 protein: CASSLAAISYEQYF

D gene: NA
clone size: NA
V gene: TRBV7-6
J gene: TRBJ2-3
CDR3 DNA: TGTGCCAGCAGCTCTACCCCAGATACGCAGTATTTT
CDR3 protein: CASSSTPDTQYF

D gene: NA
clone size: NA
V gene: TRBV12-3/TRBV12-4
J gene: TRBJ2-1
CDR3 DNA: TGTGCCAGCAGTTTTGAGGTTTACAATGAGCAGTTCTTC
CDR3 protein: CASSFEVYNEQFF

D gene: NA
clone size: NA
V gene: TRBV30
J gene: TRBJ1-4
CDR3 DNA: TGTGCCTGGAGTGTAGCTGCCGCTACCTCCGAAAAACTGTTTTTT
CDR3 protein: CAWSVAAATSEKLFF

D gene: NA
clone size: few
V gene: TRBV18
J gene: TRBJ2-2
CDR3 DNA: TGTGCCAGCTCACCCTTTTCACAGGGGAACACCGGGGAGCTGTTTTTT
CDR3 protein: CASSPFSQGNTGELFF

D gene: TRBD2
clone size: NA
V gene: TRBV3-1/TRBV3-2
J gene: TRBJ2-1
CDR3 DNA: TGTGCCAGCAGCCTTCGGACTAGCGGGAGGGCCTCTAATGAGCAGTTCTTC
CDR3 protein: CASSLRTSGRASNEQFF

D gene: TRBD2
clone size: NA
V gene: TRBV20-1
J gene: TRBJ2-7
CDR3 DNA: TGCAGTGCTAGTAACGTGGCGGGAGGGGAAACCTACGAGCAGTACTTC
CDR3 protein: CSASNVAGGETYEQYF

D gene: NA
clone size: NA
V gene: TRBV7-9
J gene: TRBJ2-1
CDR3 DNA: TGTGCCAGCAGCCTAAGTCTCGGGGAGCAGTTCTTC
CDR3 protein: CASSLSLGEQFF

D gene: NA
clone size: NA
V gene: TRBV6-5
J gene: TRBJ1-4
CDR3 DNA: TGTGCCAGCACCCCACAGGGAAGTGCTAATGAAAAACTGTTTTTT
CDR3 protein: CASTPQGSANEKLFF

D gene: TRBD2
clone size: NA
V gene: TRBV5-6
J gene: TRBJ2-3
CDR3 DNA: TGTGCCAGCAGCTCCCCAAGCGGGGGGGCGGTTACGCAGTATTTT
CDR3 protein: CASSSPSGGAVTQYF

D gene: NA
clone size: NA
V gene: TRBV7-9
J gene: TRBJ1-3
CDR3 DNA: TGTGCCAGCAGCGGACTGAAATCTGGAAACACCATATATTTT
CDR3 protein: CASSGLKSGNTIYF

D gene: NA
clone size: NA
V gene: TRBV7-2
J gene: TRBJ2-7
CDR3 DNA: TGTGCCAGCAGCTTAACTGTAGCCTCCTACGAGCAGTACTTC
CDR3 protein: CASSLTVASYEQYF

D gene: NA
clone size: few
V gene: TRBV23-1
J gene: TRBJ1-2
CDR3 DNA: TGCGCCAGCAGTCCTAACCGAAACTATGGCTACACCTTC
CDR3 protein: CASSPNRNYGYTF

D gene: NA
clone size: few
V gene: TRBV2
J gene: TRBJ1-6
CDR3 DNA: TGTGCCAGCATTGGCCTGACTTCTTCACCCCTCCACTTT
CDR3 protein: CASIGLTSSPLHF

D gene: NA
clone size: few
V gene: TRBV5-1
J gene: TRBJ1-5
CDR3 DNA: TGCGCCAGCAGCTTGTCGGGGGGCAATCAGCCCCAGCATTTT
CDR3 protein: CASSLSGGNQPQHF

D gene: TRBD2
clone size: NA
V gene: TRBV6-6
J gene: TRBJ2-5
CDR3 DNA: TGTGCCAGCACCCAAAGGCTAGCGGGGCCCCAGGGGACCCAGTACTTC
CDR3 protein: CASTQRLAGPQGTQYF

D gene: NA
clone size: NA
V gene: TRBV19
J gene: TRBJ1-4
CDR3 DNA: TGTGCCAGTAGTCAGGGCACAACTAATGAAAAACTGTTTTTT
CDR3 protein: CASSQGTTNEKLFF

D gene: NA
clone size: NA
V gene: TRBV5-1
J gene: TRBJ2-7
CDR3 DNA: TGCGCCAGCAGCCGGGGGGCAGACGAGCAGTACTTC
CDR3 protein: CASSRGADEQYF

D gene: NA
clone size: NA
V gene: TRBV2
J gene: TRBJ2-2
CDR3 DNA: TGTGCCAGCAGTGATTGGGGCGGGAAGGGCACCGGGGAGCTGTTTTTT
CDR3 protein: CASSDWGGKGTGELFF

D gene: NA
clone size: NA
V gene: TRBV14
J gene: TRBJ2-2
CDR3 DNA: TGTGCCAGCAGCCAAGTATCTAGCCGGAACACCGGGGAGCTGTTTTTT
CDR3 protein: CASSQVSSRNTGELFF

D gene: NA
clone size: NA
V gene: TRBV5-3
J gene: TRBJ2-2
CDR3 DNA: TGTGCCAGAAGGAGACAGAACACCGGGGAGCTGTTTTTT
CDR3 protein: CARRRQNTGELFF

D gene: NA
clone size: once
V gene: TRBV28
J gene: TRBJ2-3
CDR3 DNA: TGTGCCAGCAGGGAGACAGGCGCTAGCACAGATACGCAGTATTTT
CDR3 protein: CASRETGASTDTQYF

D gene: TRBD1
clone size: NA
V gene: TRBV18
J gene: TRBJ1-1
CDR3 DNA: TGTGCCAGCTCATCCCAATGGGGGGGACAGGGGAACACTGAAGCTTTCTTT
CDR3 protein: CASSSQWGGQGNTEAFF

D gene: NA
clone size: NA
V gene: TRBV19
J gene: TRBJ2-3
CDR3 DNA: TGTGCCAGTAGTCTCGACAGGTCAACAGATACGCAGTATTTT
CDR3 protein: CASSLDRSTDTQYF

D gene: NA
clone size: NA
V gene: TRBV9
J gene: TRBJ2-7
CDR3 DNA: TGTGCCAGCAGCGTCACCCGGTCGGCGGACGAGCAGTACTTC
CDR3 protein: CASSVTRSADEQYF

D gene: NA
clone size: NA
V gene: TRBV6-2/TRBV6-3
J gene: TRBJ2-1
CDR3 DNA: TGTGCCAGCAGTTTGAACACAGGGTGGGGCAATGAGCAGTTCTTC
CDR3 protein: CASSLNTGWGNEQFF

D gene: NA
clone size: NA
V gene: TRBV6-1
J gene: TRBJ1-2
CDR3 DNA: TGTGCCAGCAGTGAAGTATATGGCTCGGGGTCTCCCGAGTACTATGGCTACACCTTC
CDR3 protein: CASSEVYGSGSPEYYGYTF

D gene: NA
clone size: NA
V gene: TRBV5-4
J gene: TRBJ2-6
CDR3 DNA: TGTGCCAGCAGCTCCAAAATCTCTGGGGCCAACGTCCTGACTTTC
CDR3 protein: CASSSKISGANVLTF

D gene: TRBD1
clone size: NA
V gene: TRBV7-3
J gene: TRBJ1-2
CDR3 DNA: TGTGCCAGCAGCTTGACTCCCGGGACAGGGTTTGGCTACACCTTC
CDR3 protein: CASSLTPGTGFGYTF

D gene: TRBD1
clone size: NA
V gene: TRBV7-8
J gene: TRBJ2-2
CDR3 DNA: TGTGCCAGCAGCTTAGCGGGACAGATCGGGGACGGGGAGCTGTTTTTT
CDR3 protein: CASSLAGQIGDGELFF

D gene: NA
clone size: NA
V gene: TRBV10-1
J gene: TRBJ2-5
CDR3 DNA: TGCGCCAGCATCAACCCTACGACTCCGATGAACCAAGAGACCCAGTACTTC
CDR3 protein: CASINPTTPMNQETQYF

D gene: NA
clone size: NA
V gene: TRBV3-1/TRBV3-2
J gene: TRBJ1-1
CDR3 DNA: TGTGCCAGCAGCCCACCGGGACACGGAGGTGAAGCTTTCTTT
CDR3 protein: CASSPPGHGGEAFF

D gene: NA
clone size: NA
V gene: TRBV6-5
J gene: TRBJ1-6
CDR3 DNA: TGTGCCAGCAGTTACATAAATTCACCCCTCCACTTT
CDR3 protein: CASSYINSPLHF

D gene: NA
clone size: NA
V gene: TRBV3-1/TRBV3-2
J gene: TRBJ1-2
CDR3 DNA: TGTGCCAGCAGCCAAGACACAGGGAAGGAAGAAGGCTACACCTTC
CDR3 protein: CASSQDTGKEEGYTF

D gene: NA
clone size: NA
V gene: TRBV19
J gene: TRBJ1-4
CDR3 DNA: TGTGCCAGTAGTCCTCAGGGAATGGGCGGTGAAAAACTGTTTTTT
CDR3 protein: CASSPQGMGGEKLFF

D gene: NA
clone size: NA
V gene: TRBV16
J gene: TRBJ2-1
CDR3 DNA: TGTGCCAGCAGCCTGACACGAAGAAATAACAATGAGCAGTTCTTC
CDR3 protein: CASSLTRRNNNEQFF

D gene: TRBD1
clone size: NA
V gene: TRBV3-1/TRBV3-2
J gene: TRBJ2-1
CDR3 DNA: TGTGCCAGCAGCCAACTCCAGGGGGATGAGCAGTTCTTC
CDR3 protein: CASSQLQGDEQFF

D gene: NA
clone size: NA
V gene: TRBV27
J gene: TRBJ1-3
CDR3 DNA: TGTGCCAGCAGATCGGGGGGGGCCAGCAACACCATATATTTT
CDR3 protein: CASRSGGASNTIYF

D gene: NA
clone size: once
V gene: TRBV9
J gene: TRBJ1-6
CDR3 DNA: TGTGCCAGCAGCGTAGATGGGACACTAACCCTCCACTTT
CDR3 protein: CASSVDGTLTLHF

D gene: NA
clone size: once
V gene: TRBV21-1
J gene: TRBJ1-4
CDR3 DNA: TGTGCCAGCAGCAAACCCGGACAGGGTCAAGAAAAACTGTTTTTT
CDR3 protein: CASSKPGQGQEKLFF

D gene: TRBD1
clone size: NA
V gene: TRBV5-1
J gene: TRBJ1-2
CDR3 DNA: TGCGCCAGCAGCTTGGCGGGACAGGGTGGTTATGGCTACACCTTC
CDR3 protein: CASSLAGQGGYGYTF

D gene: TRBD1
clone size: NA
V gene: TRBV5-4
J gene: TRBJ2-2
CDR3 DNA: TGTGCCAGCAGCTGGGGACAGGGAAACACCGGGGAGCTGTTTTTT
CDR3 protein: CASSWGQGNTGELFF

D gene: TRBD1
clone size: NA
V gene: TRBV7-2
J gene: TRBJ2-3
CDR3 DNA: TGTGCCAGCAGCTTAGCAGGGGGCAGCACAGATACGCAGTATTTT
CDR3 protein: CASSLAGGSTDTQYF

D gene: NA
clone size: NA
V gene: TRBV5-1
J gene: TRBJ1-2
CDR3 DNA: TGCGCCAGCAGCCCAGGCACAGTGGTCTATGGCTACACCTTC
CDR3 protein: CASSPGTVVYGYTF

D gene: TRBD1
clone size: NA
V gene: TRBV3-1/TRBV3-2
J gene: TRBJ2-5
CDR3 DNA: TGTGCCAGCAGCCAAGTTAGGGCAGGGGGTGGGCAAGAGACCCAGTACTTC
CDR3 protein: CASSQVRAGGGQETQYF

D gene: TRBD2
clone size: NA
V gene: TRBV7-9
J gene: TRBJ2-7
CDR3 DNA: TGTGCCAGCAGCTTAGGGCTAGCGGGACTCGAGCAGTACTTC
CDR3 protein: CASSLGLAGLEQYF